One T cell receptor (beta chain) is described in this entry. Its antigen is as yet unknown. Assay runs were performed at deep level. Sequencing used immunoSEQ multiplex PCR; TCRdb keeps in-frame clones, though not all of them. Here the sample spans around 510,000 clones, roughly 95% being singletons. This specimen comes from a study of shared clonotypes between healthy human individuals. Study findings and constraints: Clonotype sharing across donors was expected to vary with sequencing depth.

The receptor's source is a woman in her 30s in good health. Sequenced material: naive CD4+ T cells sorted from blood. Subset here: CD45RA+ positively selected.

CDR3 sequence (DNA): TGTGCCAGTAGTATAGATAGGACAGGGCCCCTGAACACTGAAGCTTTCTTT. It yields the protein CASSIDRTGPLNTEAFF. The J gene is TRBJ1-1, the V gene TRBV19, with 8 bases that match TRBD1. Germline V gene lookup returns CDR1 LNHDA and CDR2 SQIVND (reference sequence). V gave up 0 bases and J gave up 0 bases; unmatched junction bases: 6. This CDR3 has 17 amino acids. Full variable domain (rest looked up from reference TRBV19 and TRBJ1-1): DGGITQSPKYLFRKEGQNVTLSCEQNLNHDAMYWYRQDPGQGLRLIYYSQIVNDFQKGDIAEGYSVSREKKESFPLTVTSAQKNPTAFYLCASSIDRTGPLNTEAFFGQGTRLTVV.